The entry below describes one T cell receptor (beta chain). Produced via immunoSEQ multiplex PCR; TCRdb's table is partial and in-frame only. The data hold more than 45,000 clones, with 82% observed a single time. This CDR3 spans 14 amino acids. Per germline, CDR1 MNHEY and CDR2 SVGAGI. Deletions cut 7 bases from V and 6 bases from J, with 16 bases between. The sample is drawn from a study of OX40 agonist ivuxolimab in advanced cancers. The investigators sampled blood at baseline, at cycle 4 day 1, and at cycle 7 day 1. The sequencing used CD4+ or CD8+ T cells sorted from blood, collected in a trial of the OX40 agonist ivuxolimab. The V and J genes are TRBV6-5 and TRBJ2-1, with D possibly TRBD2 on 6 matching bases. The sequence was obtained from an adult with an advanced solid tumor such as melanoma, head and neck, liver or kidney cancer. The CDR3 loop is CASMLTRAVNEQFF. The CDR3 bases are TGTGCCAGCATGTTGACTAGAGCCGTCAATGAGCAGTTCTTC.